This TCR beta chain was captured in a study of blood T cell repertoires in COVID-19. Cohort allocation depended upon clinical history that participants reported. Trimming removed 6 bases from V and 14 bases from J, with 23 bases in between. Germline loops: CDR1 MNHEY, CDR2 SVGAGI. The CDR3 totals 15 residues. Sequenced by immunoSEQ multiplex PCR; TCRdb stores in-frame clones only, minus some. The table shows about 310,000 clones, with just under 90% occurring only once. The sequence came from a woman aged 25 to 39 who had recovered from COVID-19. This chain joins TRBV6-5 and TRBJ1-6; a weak D match, TRBD1 (6 bases). Sequenced sample: PBMCs or T cells enriched from blood (not recorded which). The CDR3 DNA follows: TGTGCCAGCAGCTCACCCAGTACAGGGCTGTGGGCCCTCCACTTT. Its protein product is CASSSPSTGLWALHF.